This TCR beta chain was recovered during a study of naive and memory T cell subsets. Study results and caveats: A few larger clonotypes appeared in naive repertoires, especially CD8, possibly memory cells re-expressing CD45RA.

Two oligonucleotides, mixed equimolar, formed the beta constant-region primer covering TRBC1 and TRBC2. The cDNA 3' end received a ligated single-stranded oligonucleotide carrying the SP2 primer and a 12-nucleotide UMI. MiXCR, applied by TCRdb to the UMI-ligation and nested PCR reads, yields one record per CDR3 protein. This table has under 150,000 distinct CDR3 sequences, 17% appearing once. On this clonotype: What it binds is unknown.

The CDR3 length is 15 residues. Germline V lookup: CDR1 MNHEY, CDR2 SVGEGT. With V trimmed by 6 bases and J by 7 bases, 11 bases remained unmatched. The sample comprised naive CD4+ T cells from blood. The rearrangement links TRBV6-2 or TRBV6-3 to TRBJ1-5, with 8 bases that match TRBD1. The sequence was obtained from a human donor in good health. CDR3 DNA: TGTGCCAGCAGCAGACAGGGGATTGTAGGACAGCCCCAGCATTTT. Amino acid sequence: CASSRQGIVGQPQHF.